This T cell receptor (beta chain) was captured by sequencing in a study of cytomegalovirus exposure and HLA in healthy donors. The CDR3 runs 12 residues. From germline, CDR1 is KGHSH and CDR2 LQKENI. The V and J ends lost 3 bases and 11 bases respectively, with 13 bases between them. Both 60 Vbeta primers and 13 Jbeta primers went into the PCR. Sequencing used immunoSEQ multiplex PCR; TCRdb keeps in-frame clones, though not all of them. The sample table includes 50,000 or so clones. Sequenced: PBMCs. V is TRBV18 and J is TRBJ1-1; D is unresolved. This sequence originates from a woman in her sixties or seventies in good health and CMV-seropositive. CDR3 nucleotides: TGTGCCAGCTCACCCCCAGTAAGGGAGGCTTTCTTT. Protein: CASSPPVREAFF.